Listed here is a single TCR beta chain. Sequencing used immunoSEQ multiplex PCR; TCRdb keeps in-frame clones, though not all of them. The sample consists of about 3,500 clones, around 47% of them appearing once. The treatment denotes: randomized to nivolumab then ipilimumab (arm A) or the reverse (arm B). No patient had prior DNA-damaging chemotherapy. This sample was included in a study of sequential checkpoint blockade in melanoma. About the research overall: Patients were randomized 1:1 to nivolumab-then-ipilimumab or ipilimumab-then-nivolumab first-line.

This CDR3 is built from 14 residues. V shed 2 bases and J 3 bases; nucleotides not matched to a gene: 4. CDR1 and CDR2 (germline): GTSNPN, SVGIG (reference sequence). The specimen comprised CD8+ T cells sorted from blood (inferred from file names), sampled from a patient given nivolumab and ipilimumab in sequence. The J gene is TRBJ1-2, the V gene TRBV30; 9 bases are shared with TRBD1. This clonotype originated in a human donor with melanoma. CDR3 residues: CAWSLGTGYYGYTF. CDR3 bases: TGTGCCTGGAGTCTCGGGACAGGGTACTATGGCTACACCTTC.